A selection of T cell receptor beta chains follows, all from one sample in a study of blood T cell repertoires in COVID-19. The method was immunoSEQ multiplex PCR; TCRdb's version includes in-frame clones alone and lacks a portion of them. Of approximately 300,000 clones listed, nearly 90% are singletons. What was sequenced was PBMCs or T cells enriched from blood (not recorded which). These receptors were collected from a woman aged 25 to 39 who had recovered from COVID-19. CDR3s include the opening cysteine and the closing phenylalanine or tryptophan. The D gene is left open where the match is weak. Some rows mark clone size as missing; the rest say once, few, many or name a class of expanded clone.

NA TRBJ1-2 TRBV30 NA CASLGQRGYTF TGTGCCTCTCTAGGTCAGCGGGGCTACACCTTC
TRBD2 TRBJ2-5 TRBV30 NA CAWSVGSLAGHQETQYF TGTGCCTGGAGTGTAGGGTCTTTAGCGGGGCACCAAGAGACCCAGTACTTC
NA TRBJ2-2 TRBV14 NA CASSQEAGATGELFF TGTGCCAGCAGCCAAGAGGCGGGGGCCACCGGGGAGCTGTTTTTT
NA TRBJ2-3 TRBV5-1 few CASRFYTTGDTQYF TGCGCCAGCAGGTTTTATACGACTGGAGATACGCAGTATTTT
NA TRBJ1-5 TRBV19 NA CASSIEDKNQPQHF TGTGCCAGTAGTATAGAGGACAAGAATCAGCCCCAGCATTTT
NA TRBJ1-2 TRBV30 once CAWSTGQPGYTF TGTGCCTGGAGTACTGGACAGCCGGGCTACACCTTC
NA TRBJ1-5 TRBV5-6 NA CASSRLTGPDQPQHF TGTGCCAGCAGTCGTCTGACAGGTCCCGATCAGCCCCAGCATTTT
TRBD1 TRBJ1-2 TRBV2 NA CASGGQNYGYTF TGTGCCAGCGGGGGACAGAACTATGGCTACACCTTC
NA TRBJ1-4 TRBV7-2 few CASSARTDTNEKLFF TGTGCCAGCAGCGCTAGGACAGATACTAATGAAAAACTGTTTTTT
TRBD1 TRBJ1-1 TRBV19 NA CASSHTGVLSRHEAFF TGTGCCAGTAGCCATACAGGGGTTCTAAGTCGTCACGAAGCTTTCTTT
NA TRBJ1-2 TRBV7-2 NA CASSDTRRGRIGGYTF TGTGCCAGCAGCGACACCCGCCGGGGGAGGATAGGCGGCTACACCTTC
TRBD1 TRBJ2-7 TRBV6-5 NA CASSRTGDYEQYF TGTGCCAGCAGTCGGACAGGGGACTACGAGCAGTACTTC
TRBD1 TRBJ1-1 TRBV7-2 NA CASSPGQGTEAFF TGTGCCAGCAGCCCCGGACAGGGCACTGAAGCTTTCTTT
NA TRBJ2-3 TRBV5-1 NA CASSLVQRDTQYF TGCGCCAGCAGCTTGGTCCAGCGCGATACGCAGTATTTT
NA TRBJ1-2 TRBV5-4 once CASSLDQGIYGYTF TGTGCCAGCAGCTTGGATCAGGGGATTTATGGCTACACCTTC
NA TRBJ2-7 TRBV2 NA CASSVRREHEQYF TGTGCCAGCAGTGTAAGGAGGGAACACGAGCAGTACTTC
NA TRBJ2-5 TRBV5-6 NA CASSLGVDQETQYF TGTGCCAGCAGCTTGGGCGTTGATCAAGAGACCCAGTACTTC
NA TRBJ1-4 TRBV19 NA CASSGPQGATNEKLFF TGTGCCAGTAGTGGTCCACAGGGTGCAACTAATGAAAAACTGTTTTTT
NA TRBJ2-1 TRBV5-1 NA CASSRSGVAVHSYNEQFF TGCGCCAGCAGCCGGTCGGGGGTGGCTGTCCATTCCTACAATGAGCAGTTCTTC
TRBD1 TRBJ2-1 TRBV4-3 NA CASSQGTGVGNEQFF TGCGCCAGCAGCCAAGGGACAGGGGTTGGGAATGAGCAGTTCTTC
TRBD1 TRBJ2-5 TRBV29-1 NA CSAGGQGEIRYF TGCAGCGCTGGGGGACAGGGGGAAATAAGGTACTTC
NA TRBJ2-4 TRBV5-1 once CASSLATGSLTKNIQYF TGCGCCAGCAGCTTGGCAACAGGGAGCTTGACCAAAAACATTCAGTACTTC
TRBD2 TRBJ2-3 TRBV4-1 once CASRPSTSGGGADTQYF TGCGCCAGCAGACCCTCGACTAGCGGGGGTGGAGCAGATACGCAGTATTTT
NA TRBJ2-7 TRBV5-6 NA CASSLEAGLRRYEQYF TGTGCCAGCAGCTTGGAGGCGGGTCTCAGAAGGTACGAGCAGTACTTC
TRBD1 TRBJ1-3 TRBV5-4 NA CASSFGQGRVGGNTIYF TGTGCCAGCAGCTTTGGACAGGGACGTGTGGGAGGAAACACCATATATTTT
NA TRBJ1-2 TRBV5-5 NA CASSTRTDLYGYTF TGTGCCAGCAGCACCCGGACAGACCTATATGGCTACACCTTC
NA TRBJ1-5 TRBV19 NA CASSPRGGVGQPQHF TGTGCCAGTAGTCCCCGGGGAGGGGTGGGCCAGCCCCAGCATTTT
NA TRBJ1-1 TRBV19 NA CASTRPGSTEAFF TGTGCCAGTACCCGCCCAGGGTCCACTGAAGCTTTCTTT
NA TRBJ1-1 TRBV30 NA CAWANRMNTEAFF TGTGCCTGGGCCAACAGGATGAACACTGAAGCTTTCTTT
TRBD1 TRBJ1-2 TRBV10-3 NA CAISEGQGRNTF TGTGCCATCAGTGAGGGACAGGGGAGGAACACCTTC
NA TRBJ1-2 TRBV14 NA CASSQDRGYGYGYTF TGTGCCAGCAGCCAAGATCGGGGATACGGCTATGGCTACACCTTC
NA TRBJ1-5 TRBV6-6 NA CASSYSSSNQPQHF TGTGCCAGCAGTTACTCGAGTAGCAATCAGCCCCAGCATTTT